This is a list of T cell receptor beta chains from one sample in a study of CD4 and CD8 cells across lung adenocarcinoma regions. TCRdb analysed the PCR reads with MiXCR anew, one entry per CDR3 protein. The profile shows 11,000 or so distinct CDR3 sequences, about 56% of them singletons. Sequencing was done on a sample of CD8+ T cells from the center of a lung tumor. The receptors here all came from a female donor with lung adenocarcinoma. The CD4 and CD8 labels of this study may be unreliable. The CDR3 runs from the conserved cysteine through the conserved F or W. D genes are given only for firm matches. The listing skips clone size in some rows; elsewhere it reads once, few, many or a size class.

J: TRBJ1-1
size: few
V: TRBV11-2
D: -
CDR3: CASRTWGGGEAFF
DNA: TGTGCCAGCAGGACGTGGGGGGGCGGTGAAGCTTTCTTT

J: TRBJ2-2
size: few
V: TRBV30
D: -
CDR3: CAWSVGNTGELFF
DNA: TGTGCCTGGAGTGTAGGGAACACCGGGGAGCTGTTTTTT

J: TRBJ2-7
size: -
V: TRBV6-1
D: TRBD2
CDR3: CASRLGATSGDSSYEQYF
DNA: TGTGCCAGCAGGCTGGGGGCGACTAGCGGGGATAGCTCCTACGAGCAGTACTTC

J: TRBJ2-7
size: many
V: TRBV6-5
D: -
CDR3: CASSYSGFSYEQYF
DNA: TGTGCCAGCAGTTACTCAGGATTTTCCTACGAGCAGTACTTC

J: TRBJ1-1
size: few
V: TRBV4-1
D: -
CDR3: CASSRGVDTEAFF
DNA: TGCGCCAGCAGCCGAGGGGTTGACACTGAAGCTTTCTTT

J: TRBJ1-5
size: -
V: TRBV27
D: -
CDR3: CASSPGTKGNQPQHF
DNA: TGTGCCAGCAGTCCCGGCACTAAGGGCAATCAGCCCCAGCATTTT

J: TRBJ2-7
size: once
V: TRBV27
D: -
CDR3: CASSLFPAVSYEQYF
DNA: TGTGCCAGCAGTTTATTCCCAGCGGTCTCCTACGAGCAGTACTTC

J: TRBJ2-1
size: -
V: TRBV6-5
D: -
CDR3: CASSFSRGGAENDQFF
DNA: TGTGCCAGCAGTTTCTCGAGGGGGGGGGCCGAAAACGATCAGTTCTTC

J: TRBJ2-3
size: -
V: TRBV6-1
D: -
CDR3: CASSAGVRAKDIQYF
DNA: TGTGCCAGCAGTGCGGGGGTGAGAGCCAAAGATATTCAGTATTTT

J: TRBJ2-7
size: many
V: TRBV6-5
D: -
CDR3: CASSLTPTGSYEQYF
DNA: TGTGCCAGCAGTTTAACCCCGACGGGCTCCTACGAGCAGTACTTC

J: TRBJ2-7
size: -
V: TRBV6-1
D: TRBD1
CDR3: CASRDLGTGSYEQYF
DNA: TGTGCCAGCAGAGACCTCGGGACAGGTTCCTACGAGCAGTACTTC

J: TRBJ2-7
size: many
V: TRBV6-1
D: TRBD1
CDR3: CASSVRPGQGGYEQYF
DNA: TGTGCCAGCAGTGTTCGTCCGGGACAGGGAGGCTACGAGCAGTACTTC

J: TRBJ2-2
size: many
V: TRBV7-8
D: -
CDR3: CASSLTPQGNTGELFF
DNA: TGTGCCAGCAGCTTAACCCCACAGGGGAACACCGGGGAGCTGTTTTTT

J: TRBJ2-2
size: -
V: TRBV7-2
D: -
CDR3: CASSAPLDVTTGTQFF
DNA: TGTGCCAGCAGCGCGCCTCTGGATGTAACCACAGGGACGCAGTTTTTT

J: TRBJ2-1
size: -
V: TRBV6-1
D: -
CDR3: CASSLSGISGDEQFF
DNA: TGTGCCAGCAGCCTCTCCGGGATTAGCGGCGATGAGCAGTTCTTT

J: TRBJ2-4
size: -
V: TRBV10-3
D: -
CDR3: CACADSGGRDQNTQYF
DNA: TGTGCTTGCGCGGACTCGGGGGGCCGAGACCAAAACACTCAGTACTTC

J: TRBJ1-4
size: -
V: TRBV3-1
D: -
CDR3: CASSQATGANEKLFF
DNA: TGTGCCAGCAGCCAAGCCACGGGAGCAAATGAAAAACTGTTTTTT

J: TRBJ2-2
size: medium-sized
V: TRBV6-1
D: -
CDR3: CASSLDRNTGELFF
DNA: TGTGCCAGCAGTCTAGACAGGAACACCGGGGAGCTGTTTTTT

J: TRBJ2-5
size: few
V: TRBV12-3/TRBV12-4
D: TRBD2
CDR3: CASSLTSGGGETQYF
DNA: TGTGCCAGCAGCTTGACTAGCGGGGGGGGAGAGACCCAGTACTTC

J: TRBJ2-5
size: -
V: TRBV11-2
D: -
CDR3: CASSLLSTGFQETQYF
DNA: TGTGCCAGCAGCCTCCTCTCTACAGGGTTCCAGGAGACCCAGTACTTC

J: TRBJ2-5
size: -
V: TRBV6-1
D: TRBD2
CDR3: CASSEGPSGIYNEQYF
DNA: TGTGCCAGCAGTGAAGGCCCTAGCGGGATATACAATGAGCAGTACTTC

J: TRBJ2-3
size: -
V: TRBV6-5
D: TRBD2
CDR3: CASSYSIRLAGGPGDTQYF
DNA: TGTGCCAGCAGTTACTCGATACGGCTAGCGGGGGGGCCTGGAGATACGCAGTATTTT

J: TRBJ2-7
size: few
V: TRBV12-3/TRBV12-4
D: TRBD1
CDR3: CASTTGTGFYEQYF
DNA: TGTGCCAGCACTACCGGGACAGGGTTCTACGAGCAGTACTTC

J: TRBJ1-6
size: -
V: TRBV7-2
D: -
CDR3: CASSLGAGDNSPLHF
DNA: TGTGCCAGCAGCTTAGGAGCAGGGGATAATTCACCCCTCCACTTT

J: TRBJ2-7
size: few
V: TRBV6-1
D: TRBD2
CDR3: CASRGQREGEQYF
DNA: TGTGCCAGCAGGGGCCAAAGGGAGGGCGAGCAGTACTTC

J: TRBJ2-5
size: many
V: TRBV5-1
D: -
CDR3: CASSIKETQYF
DNA: TGCGCCAGCAGCATAAAAGAGACCCAGTACTTC

J: TRBJ2-1
size: -
V: TRBV4-1
D: TRBD2
CDR3: CASSQDSGGAGEQFF
DNA: TGCGCCAGCAGCCAAGATAGCGGGGGGGCCGGTGAGCAGTTCTTC

J: TRBJ2-1
size: many
V: TRBV6-4
D: TRBD2
CDR3: CASSVERGSNNEQFF
DNA: TGTGCCAGCAGTGTCGAGCGGGGGAGCAACAATGAGCAGTTCTTC

J: TRBJ2-1
size: -
V: TRBV7-2
D: TRBD2
CDR3: CASSFHPAGGGNEQFF
DNA: TGTGCCAGCAGCTTCCATCCTGCGGGAGGGGGCAATGAGCAGTTCTTC

J: TRBJ1-3
size: few
V: TRBV6-5
D: TRBD1
CDR3: CASSYAGGAYTGNTIYF
DNA: TGTGCCAGCAGTTACGCAGGGGGCGCTTATACTGGAAACACCATATATTTT

J: TRBJ2-7
size: -
V: TRBV6-1
D: TRBD2
CDR3: CASKSGLADSSYNEQYF
DNA: TGTGCCAGTAAATCGGGACTAGCGGACAGCTCCTACAATGAGCAGTACTTC

J: TRBJ2-3
size: -
V: TRBV4-1
D: -
CDR3: CASSQGSGTDTQYF
DNA: TGCGCCAGCAGCCAGGGAAGCGGGACAGATACGCAGTATTTT

J: TRBJ2-5
size: many
V: TRBV7-8
D: -
CDR3: CASSLGGDQETQYF
DNA: TGTGCCAGCAGCTTAGGGGGGGACCAAGAGACCCAGTACTTC

J: TRBJ2-7
size: -
V: TRBV6-1
D: -
CDR3: CASRRRDQDTQYF
DNA: TGTGCCAGCAGGAGGCGGGACCAAGATACGCAGTACTTC

J: TRBJ2-7
size: -
V: TRBV7-2
D: TRBD2
CDR3: CASRGGTSGRAFYEQYF
DNA: TGTGCCAGCAGAGGGGGGACTAGCGGGAGGGCCTTCTACGAGCAGTACTTC

J: TRBJ2-7
size: few
V: TRBV30
D: TRBD1
CDR3: CAWSGQGANYEQYF
DNA: TGTGCCTGGAGTGGGCAGGGGGCGAACTACGAGCAGTACTTC

J: TRBJ2-3
size: -
V: TRBV6-1
D: TRBD2
CDR3: CASSPSGGPTPDTQYF
DNA: TGTGCCAGCAGTCCTAGCGGGGGCCCAACCCCAGATACCCAGTATTTC

J: TRBJ2-5
size: -
V: TRBV6-5
D: TRBD2
CDR3: CASSYSSGTAWETQYF
DNA: TGTGCCAGCAGTTACTCTAGCGGGACCGCTTGGGAGACCCAGTACTTC

J: TRBJ2-5
size: -
V: TRBV12-3/TRBV12-4
D: -
CDR3: CASSGGRSKDTQYF
DNA: TGTGCCAGCAGCGGGGGCCGCAGCAAAGATACGCAGTACTTC

J: TRBJ2-7
size: -
V: TRBV6-1
D: TRBD1
CDR3: CASLEAPGQGDEQYF
DNA: TGTGCCAGCCTGGAGGCACCGGGACAGGGGGACGAGCAGTACTTC

J: TRBJ2-7
size: many
V: TRBV6-1
D: TRBD2
CDR3: CASMRGSTYEQYF
DNA: TGTGCCAGCATGCGGGGGTCTACCTACGAGCAGTACTTC

J: TRBJ2-7
size: few
V: TRBV12-3/TRBV12-4
D: TRBD2
CDR3: CASSSGGEQYF
DNA: TGTGCCAGCAGCTCGGGGGGCGAGCAGTACTTC

J: TRBJ1-2
size: -
V: TRBV6-5
D: TRBD1
CDR3: CASSYSTTGVYGYTF
DNA: TGTGCCAGCAGTTACTCGACTACAGGGGTCTATGGCTACACCTTC

J: TRBJ2-3
size: many
V: TRBV6-1
D: -
CDR3: CATGVNLEVDTQYF
DNA: TGTGCCACGGGGGTCAACCTAGAGGTAGATACGCAGTATTTT

J: TRBJ2-7
size: -
V: TRBV27
D: -
CDR3: CASSFGPDYEQYF
DNA: TGTGCCAGCAGTTTCGGACCGGACTACGAGCAGTACTTC

J: TRBJ2-1
size: many
V: TRBV27
D: TRBD2
CDR3: CASSLVAGGYNEQFF
DNA: TGTGCCAGCAGTCTCGTGGCGGGAGGGTACAATGAGCAGTTCTTC

J: TRBJ1-6
size: once
V: TRBV10-3
D: -
CDR3: CAISNGQNNSPLHF
DNA: TGTGCCATCAGTAATGGACAGAATAATTCACCCCTCCACTTT

J: TRBJ2-5
size: -
V: TRBV10-2
D: TRBD2
CDR3: CASSEGLGPFGTQYF
DNA: TGCGCCAGCAGTGAGGGACTAGGGCCTTTCGGGACCCAGTACTTC

J: TRBJ2-7
size: many
V: TRBV6-5
D: TRBD1
CDR3: CASSYQGALGSYEQYF
DNA: TGTGCCAGCAGTTATCAGGGGGCGCTGGGCTCCTACGAGCAGTACTTC

J: TRBJ2-3
size: -
V: TRBV5-1
D: TRBD2
CDR3: CASTGGRADTQYF
DNA: TGCGCCAGCACTGGGGGGAGGGCAGATACGCAGTATTTT

J: TRBJ2-3
size: -
V: TRBV7-2
D: TRBD1
CDR3: CASSLTGGDTDTQYF
DNA: TGTGCCAGCAGCCTAACAGGGGGAGACACAGACACGCAGTATTTT

J: TRBJ2-1
size: -
V: TRBV6-1
D: TRBD2
CDR3: CALRGLADNEQFF
DNA: TGTGCCCTTCGGGGACTAGCGGACAATGAGCAGTTCTTC

J: TRBJ2-1
size: many
V: TRBV4-1
D: TRBD1
CDR3: CASSPTQGDSWNEQFF
DNA: TGCGCCAGCAGCCCAACGCAGGGGGATTCGTGGAATGAGCAGTTCTTC